What follows are 25 T cell receptor beta chains derived from one specimen sequenced in a study of cytomegalovirus exposure and HLA in healthy donors. The PCR was carried out with 60 Vbeta primers and 13 Jbeta primers. The assay was immunoSEQ multiplex PCR, and TCRdb's table has in-frame clones only and misses some. The profile shows some 150,000 clones, about 79% of them singletons. The sequencing input was PBMCs. The receptors stem from a woman in her forties or fifties in good health and CMV-seronegative.

This clone was seen a few times. This chain uses TRBV5-4 with TRBJ2-5, with 8 bases fitting TRBD1. The J call may not be correct, given that the DNA end is closer to TRBJ2-7. Germline V lookup: CDR1 SGHNT, CDR2 YYREEE (reference sequence). This CDR3 is 15 amino acids long. Here the CDR3 DNA reads TGTGCCAGCAGCTCCGGACAGGGACGTCCCTACGAGCAGTACTTC. Translation gives CASSSGQGRPYEQYF.

Comments on this clone: The same CDR3 is also encoded by other DNA sequences in this sample. The chain combines TRBV4-2 with TRBJ1-1; D call uncertain. V was pared by 3 bases and J by 0 bases, with 8 bases between. Germline V gene sequence: CDR1 LGHNA, CDR2 YNFKEQ. This CDR3 contains 14 residues. The CDR3 sequence is CASSQGLMNTEAFF. DNA of the CDR3: TGTGCCAGCAGCCAGGGCTTAATGAACACTGAAGCTTTCTTT.

The J gene is TRBJ2-2, the V gene TRBV7-3, with no clear D. Germline CDR1 and CDR2: SGHTA and FQGTGA. The CDR3 is 14 amino acids. Trimming removed 5 bases at V and 1 base at J, with 8 bases between. CDR3 protein: CASSPTQNTGELFF. CDR3 nucleotides: TGTGCCAGCAGCCCAACTCAGAACACCGGGGAGCTGTTTTTT.

The DNA for the CDR3 is TGTGCCAGCAGTGAACCGGCAGGGACCGGGGAGCTGTTTTTT. This sequence encodes CASSEPAGTGELFF. This chain joins TRBV25-1 and TRBJ2-2, with D maybe TRBD1 (5 bases). The germline V and J ends were trimmed by 2 bases and 5 bases, with 9 bases remaining between them. CDR1 is MGHDK and CDR2 is SYGVNS in the germline V gene. This CDR3 region has 14 residues.

The chain uses TRBV6-6 and TRBJ2-7; 10 bases are a match to TRBD1. CDR3 size: 14 residues. Germline V lookup: CDR1 MNHNY, CDR2 SVGAGI (reference sequence). The ends lost 5 bases at V and 7 bases at J; junction bases unmatched: 8. CDR3 loop: CASSPTGGKAEQYF. In DNA, the CDR3 is TGTGCCAGCAGTCCGACAGGGGGCAAAGCGGAGCAGTACTTC.

This clone was observed a handful of times. The CDR3 sequence is CASSEEQGTTILFF. CDR3 sequence (DNA): TGTGCCAGCAGTGAAGAACAGGGAACAACAATCCTGTTTTTT. V usage is TRBV2 and J usage is TRBJ1-4; maybe TRBD1 (6 bases). V gave up 1 base and J gave up 14 bases, with 17 bases separating them. The CDR3 totals 14 residues. From germline, CDR1 is SNHLY and CDR2 FYNNEI.

The chain is built from TRBV18 and TRBJ1-1; no firm D call. The CDR3 spans 15 residues. Germline lookup yields CDR1 KGHSH and CDR2 LQKENI. Trimming took 4 bases from V and 7 from J, leaving 19 bases between them. CDR3 sequence (DNA): TGTGCCAGCTCACGGAAGTCTGGGGAGGCTGTTGAAGCTTTCTTT. Amino acids: CASSRKSGEAVEAFF. The entire variable domain, with the rest obtained from reference TRBV18 and TRBJ1-1, is as follows: NAGVMQNPRHLVRRRGQEARLRCSPMKGHSHVYWYRQLPEEGLKFMVYLQKENIIDESGMPKERFSAEFPKEGPSILRIQQVVRGDSAAYFCASSRKSGEAVEAFFGQGTRLTVV.

The J gene is TRBJ2-7, the V gene TRBV5-6, with D tentatively TRBD2 (6 bases). The CDR3 extends over 14 amino acids. V was cut by 3 bases and J by 2 bases, with 12 bases left in between. CDR1 SGHDT and CDR2 YYEEEE come from the germline V gene. The CDR3 region has the DNA TGTGCCAGCAGCTCGGGAGTGACGACCTACGAGCAGTACTTC. Its translation is CASSSGVTTYEQYF.

The rearrangement links TRBV28 to TRBJ1-3; unclear D gene. The CDR3 spans 14 residues. V was cut by 5 bases and J by 5 bases, with 13 bases left in between. Germline values: CDR1 MDHEN, CDR2 SYDVKM. DNA for the CDR3: TGTGCCAGCAGTCCACTCGGTAATAGAAACACCATATATTTT. Protein: CASSPLGNRNTIYF.

The rearrangement links TRBV2 to TRBJ1-2; D is perhaps TRBD1 (5 bases). Trimming took off 7 bases at V and 4 bases at J, with 22 bases between the two ends. Per germline, CDR1 SNHLY and CDR2 FYNNEI. The CDR3 is 16 residues long. CDR3 in amino acids: CASTQKRDQGGYGYTF. CDR3 nucleotide sequence: TGTGCCAGCACCCAAAAAAGGGATCAGGGAGGCTATGGCTACACCTTC.

J is TRBJ2-2 and V is TRBV19; 8 bases fit TRBD2. Germline V gene sequence: CDR1 LNHDA, CDR2 SQIVND (reference sequence). With 6 bases clipped from V and 0 bases from J, the junction kept 6 bases outside the gene matches. The CDR3 loop spans 16 amino acids. The CDR3: CASRSGRGANTGELFF. CDR3 coding DNA: TGTGCCAGTAGATCTGGGCGGGGGGCGAACACCGGGGAGCTGTTTTTT.

The gene calls are TRBV29-1 and TRBJ1-2; 7 bases match TRBD1. CDR1 is SQVTM, CDR2 ANQGSEA, per germline. The CDR3 is made up of 11 amino acids. The J segment lost 7 bases and the V segment lost 7 bases, leaving 6 bases of the junction unmatched. CDR3 residues: CSANDRAGYTF. The CDR3 DNA follows: TGCAGCGCCAATGACAGGGCTGGCTACACCTTC.

Notes on this clone: At one end, the junction sequence differs from germline, possibly due to a read error. The CDR3 sequence is CSSSPAGGSNQPQHF. CDR3 in DNA: TGTTCCAGCAGCCCCGCGGGGGGTAGCAATCAGCCCCAGCATTTT. The chain employs TRBV7-9 and TRBJ1-5, with TRBD1 as a possible D gene (5 bases). CDR3 length: 15 amino acids. In germline, CDR1 is SEHNR, CDR2 FQNEAQ (reference sequence). The whole variable domain, filled in from reference TRBV7-9 and TRBJ1-5, reads DTGVSQNPRHKITKRGQNVTFRCDPISEHNRLYWYRQTLGQGPEFLTYFQNEAQLEKSRLLSDRFSAERPKGSFSTLEIQRTEQGDSAMYLCSSSPAGGSNQPQHFGDGTRLSIL.

The chain combines TRBV2 with TRBJ2-2, with 9 bases identical to TRBD1. Trimming took 7 bases from V and 2 from J; bases not matched to a gene: 8. The CDR3 totals 16 residues. Germline loops: CDR1 SNHLY, CDR2 FYNNEI. The CDR3 DNA sequence: TGTGCCAGCACCTTCCGGGACAGGGCAAACACCGGGGAGCTGTTTTTT. Its protein product is CASTFRDRANTGELFF.

The gene calls are TRBV5-3 and TRBJ2-7; a weak D match, TRBD1 (6 bases). TRBV5-3 counts as an open reading frame of uncertain function. This CDR3 has 14 amino acids. Trimming cost V 8 bases and J 3 bases, with 18 bases left between them. The CDR3 DNA reads TGTGCCAGTAAACAGGACAGTTCCTTCTACGAGCAGTACTTC. Translated, it gives CASKQDSSFYEQYF.

The rearrangement uses TRBV7-8 and TRBJ1-2; the match to TRBD1 covers 11 bases. The V segment lost 4 bases and the J segment 4 bases; nucleotides outside the gene matches: 8. Germline values: CDR1 SGHVS, CDR2 FQNEAQ. The CDR3 extends over 16 amino acids. CDR3 coding DNA: TGTGCCAGCAGCTCGTCCCGGGACAGGGGGGTCTATGGCTACACCTTC. Encoded protein: CASSSSRDRGVYGYTF.

The CDR3 spells CASTSPAGQGGGNEQFF. DNA for the CDR3: TGTGCCAGCACCTCCCCGGCGGGACAGGGTGGAGGGAATGAGCAGTTCTTC. The genes are TRBV2 and TRBJ2-1; 9 positions agree with TRBD1. After removal of 7 bases from V and 7 bases from J, the junction contained 17 bases not matched to a gene. Germline CDR1 reads SNHLY; CDR2 reads FYNNEI. The CDR3 runs 17 residues.

The V and J genes are TRBV5-5 and TRBJ2-5, with 9 bases lining up with TRBD2. CDR1 is SGHKS, CDR2 YYEKEE, per germline (reference sequence). The J segment lost 1 base and the V segment lost 3 bases, leaving 7 bases of the junction unmatched. The CDR3 is 16 amino acids. The CDR3 is CASSSGLARGQETQYF. The DNA of the CDR3 is TGTGCCAGCAGCTCGGGACTAGCCCGGGGCCAAGAGACCCAGTACTTC.

There are a few counts of this clone. The CDR3, as DNA: TGCGCCAGCAGCATGAGGGGGCCCGGGGAGCAGTACTTC. It codes for CASSMRGPGEQYF. The chain links TRBV5-1 to TRBJ2-7; 7 bases match TRBD1. J lost 7 bases, V lost 4 bases, and 8 bases had no gene match. This CDR3 region has 13 residues. Germline CDR1 reads SGHRS; CDR2 reads YFSETQ.

The sample holds a few counts of this clone. At one end, the junction sequence differs from germline, possibly due to a read error. The chain couples TRBV7-9 to TRBJ1-2, with 9 bases lining up with TRBD1. The V gene's germline CDR1 is SEHNR and CDR2 FQNEAQ (reference sequence). The CDR3 length is 14 residues. This chain's CDR3 is CSSSSQDRGDGYTF. The DNA for the CDR3 is TGTTCCAGCAGCTCCCAGGACAGGGGAGATGGCTACACCTTC.

The rearrangement joins TRBV6-4 to TRBJ2-1; 7 bases map to TRBD2. CDR1 and CDR2 (germline): MRHNA, SNTAGT. There are 15 residues in the CDR3. Trimming cost V 3 bases and J 0 bases; bases outside gene matches: 2. The DNA for the CDR3 is TGTGCCAGCAGTGAGGGGGGGGGCTCCTACAATGAGCAGTTCTTC. This encodes CASSEGGGSYNEQFF.

This clone has just a few counts. This chain links TRBV19 with TRBJ1-1; 7 nucleotides align to TRBD1. Unmatched junction bases numbered 6, after V lost 3 bases and J lost 5 bases. The V gene's germline CDR1 is LNHDA and CDR2 SQIVND (reference sequence). The CDR3 covers 14 residues. Written as DNA, the CDR3 is TGTGCCAGTAGTATCCGCCCCAGGGGGACTGAAGCTTTCTTT. This gives the protein CASSIRPRGTEAFF.

This chain joins TRBV6-5 and TRBJ2-5; possible D gene TRBD2, 5 bases. The end of the DNA fits TRBJ2-7 better, so the J call may be wrong. Germline loops: CDR1 MNHEY, CDR2 SVGAGI. The CDR3 consists of 14 residues. CDR3 DNA sequence: TGTGCCAGCAGTTACTCGAACGGGGTTGTCGAGCAGTACTTC. Amino acids: CASSYSNGVVEQYF.

This chain joins TRBV27 and TRBJ2-3; D is ambiguous. The germline V gene encodes CDR1 MNHEY and CDR2 SMNVEV (reference sequence). V shed 2 bases and J shed 4 bases, with 10 bases lying between them. The length of the CDR3 is 14 residues. CDR3 amino acids: CASSLGLPPDTQYF. In nucleotides, the CDR3 is TGTGCCAGCAGTTTAGGGCTACCGCCAGATACGCAGTATTTT.

The gene calls are TRBV27 and TRBJ2-1; TRBD2 matches at 8 bases. V was clipped by 5 bases and J by 13 bases; unmatched bases: 16. CDR1 and CDR2 (germline): MNHEY, SMNVEV (reference sequence). The CDR3 sequence is 15 residues long. CDR3 sequence: CASSALRGDRGLQFF. DNA of the CDR3: TGTGCCAGCAGTGCCCTGCGGGGGGACCGAGGGCTACAGTTCTTC.